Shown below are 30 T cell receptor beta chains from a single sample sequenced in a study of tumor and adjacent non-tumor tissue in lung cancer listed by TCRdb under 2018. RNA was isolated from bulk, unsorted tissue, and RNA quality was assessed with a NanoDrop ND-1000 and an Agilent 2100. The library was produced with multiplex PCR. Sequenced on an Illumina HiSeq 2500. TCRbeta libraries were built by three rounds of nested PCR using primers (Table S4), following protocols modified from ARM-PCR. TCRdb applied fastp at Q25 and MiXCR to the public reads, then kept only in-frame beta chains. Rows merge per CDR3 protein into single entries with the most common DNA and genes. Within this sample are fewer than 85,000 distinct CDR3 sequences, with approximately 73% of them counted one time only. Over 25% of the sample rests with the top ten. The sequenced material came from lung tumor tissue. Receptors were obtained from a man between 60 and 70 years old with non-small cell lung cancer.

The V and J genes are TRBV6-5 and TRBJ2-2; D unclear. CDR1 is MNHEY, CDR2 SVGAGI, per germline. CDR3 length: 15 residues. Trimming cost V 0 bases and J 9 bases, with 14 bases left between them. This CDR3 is CASSYSTRYARELFF. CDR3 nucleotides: TGTGCCAGCAGTTACTCTACCCGCTACGCCCGGGAGCTGTTTTTT.

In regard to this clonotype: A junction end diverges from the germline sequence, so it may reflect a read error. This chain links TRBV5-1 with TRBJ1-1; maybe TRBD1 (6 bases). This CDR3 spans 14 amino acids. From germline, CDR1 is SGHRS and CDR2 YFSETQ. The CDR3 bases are TGCGCCAGCAGCTTGGGTAACAGGGCAACTGACGCTTTCTTT. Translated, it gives CASSLGNRATDAFF.

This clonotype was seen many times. CDR3 residues: CSVEGGLAGGRGNEQFF. CDR3 DNA: TGCAGCGTTGAAGGTGGACTAGCGGGAGGTCGGGGAAATGAGCAGTTCTTC. The V gene is TRBV29-1, the J gene TRBJ2-1; 14 nucleotides line up with TRBD2. The CDR3 has 17 residues. From germline, CDR1 is SQVTM and CDR2 ANQGSEA. V shed 1 base, J shed 7 bases, and the junction held 9 bases outside the gene matches.

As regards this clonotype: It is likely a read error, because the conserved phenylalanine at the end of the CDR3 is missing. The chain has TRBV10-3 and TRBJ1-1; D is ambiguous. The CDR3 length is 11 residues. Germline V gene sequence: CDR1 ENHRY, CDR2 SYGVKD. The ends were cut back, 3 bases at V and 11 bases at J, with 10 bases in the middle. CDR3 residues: CAISEGPDAFY. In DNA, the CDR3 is TGTGCCATCAGTGAAGGTCCGGATGCTTTCTAT.

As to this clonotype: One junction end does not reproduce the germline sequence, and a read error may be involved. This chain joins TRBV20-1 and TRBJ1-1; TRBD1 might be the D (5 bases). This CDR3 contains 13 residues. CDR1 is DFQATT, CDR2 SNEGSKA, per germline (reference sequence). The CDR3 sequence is CGARDGAATEAFF. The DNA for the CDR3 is TGCGGTGCTAGAGACGGGGCGGCCACTGAAGCTTTCTTT.

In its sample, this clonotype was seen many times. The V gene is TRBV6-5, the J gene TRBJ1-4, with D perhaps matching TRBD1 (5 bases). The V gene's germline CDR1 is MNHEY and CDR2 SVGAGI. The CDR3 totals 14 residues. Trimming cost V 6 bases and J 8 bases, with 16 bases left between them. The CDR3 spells CASRNTGGIEKLFF. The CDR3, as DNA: TGTGCCAGCAGGAATACGGGGGGGATCGAAAAACTGTTTTTT.

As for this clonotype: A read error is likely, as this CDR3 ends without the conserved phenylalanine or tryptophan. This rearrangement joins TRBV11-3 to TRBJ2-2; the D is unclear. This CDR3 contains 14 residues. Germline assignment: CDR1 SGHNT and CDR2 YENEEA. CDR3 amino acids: CASNLDAYTGELFS. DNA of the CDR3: TGTGCCAGCAACTTAGATGCCTATACCGGGGAGCTGTTTTCT.

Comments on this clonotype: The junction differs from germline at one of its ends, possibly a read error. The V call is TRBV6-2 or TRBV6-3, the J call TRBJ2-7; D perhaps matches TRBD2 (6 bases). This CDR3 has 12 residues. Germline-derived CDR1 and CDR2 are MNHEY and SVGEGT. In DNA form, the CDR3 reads TGTGCCAGCAGGGACTACTCCTATGAGCGGTACTTC. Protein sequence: CASRDYSYERYF.

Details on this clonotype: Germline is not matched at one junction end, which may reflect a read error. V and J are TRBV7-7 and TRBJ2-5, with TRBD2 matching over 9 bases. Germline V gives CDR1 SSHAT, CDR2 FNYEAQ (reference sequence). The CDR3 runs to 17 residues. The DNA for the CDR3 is TGTGCTAGCAGCTTAAATCCGGGACTAGCTACGCAAGAGACCCAGTACTTC. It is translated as CASSLNPGLATQETQYF.

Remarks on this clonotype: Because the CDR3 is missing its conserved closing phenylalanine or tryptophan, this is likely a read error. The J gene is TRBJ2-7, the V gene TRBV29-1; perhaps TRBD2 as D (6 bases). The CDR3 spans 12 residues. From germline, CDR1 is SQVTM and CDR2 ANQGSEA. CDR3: CSAVADSYKQYS. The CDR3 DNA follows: TGCAGCGCTGTAGCGGACTCCTACAAGCAGTACTCC.

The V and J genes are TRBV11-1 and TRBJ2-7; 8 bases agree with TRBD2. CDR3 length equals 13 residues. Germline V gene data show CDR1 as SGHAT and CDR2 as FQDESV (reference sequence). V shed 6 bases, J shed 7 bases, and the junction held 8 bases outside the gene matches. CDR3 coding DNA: TGTGCCAGCAGACCCGGGTCGGGAGGGGAGCAGTACTTC. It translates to CASRPGSGGEQYF.

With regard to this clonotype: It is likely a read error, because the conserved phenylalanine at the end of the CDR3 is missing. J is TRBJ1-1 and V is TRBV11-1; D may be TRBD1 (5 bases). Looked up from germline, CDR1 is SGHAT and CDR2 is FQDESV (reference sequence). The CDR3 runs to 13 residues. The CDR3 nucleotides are TGTGACAGCAGCTTAGCGTCGGGGGCTGAAGCTTTCCTT. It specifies CDSSLASGAEAFL.

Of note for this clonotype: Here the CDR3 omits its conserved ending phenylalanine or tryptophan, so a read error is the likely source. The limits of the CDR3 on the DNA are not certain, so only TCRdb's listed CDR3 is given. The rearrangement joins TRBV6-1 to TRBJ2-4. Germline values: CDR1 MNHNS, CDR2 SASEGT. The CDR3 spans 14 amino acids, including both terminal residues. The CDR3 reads CASRDSIAKNIQCL.

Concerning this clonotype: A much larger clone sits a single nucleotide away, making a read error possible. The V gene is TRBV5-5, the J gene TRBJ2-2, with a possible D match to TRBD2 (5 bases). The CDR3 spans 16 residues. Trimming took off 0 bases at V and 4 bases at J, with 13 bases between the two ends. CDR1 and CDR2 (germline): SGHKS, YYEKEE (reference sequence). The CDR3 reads CASSLAALVLTGELFF. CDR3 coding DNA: TGTGCCAGCAGCTTGGCGGCACTAGTGCTCACCGGGGAGCTGTTTTTT.

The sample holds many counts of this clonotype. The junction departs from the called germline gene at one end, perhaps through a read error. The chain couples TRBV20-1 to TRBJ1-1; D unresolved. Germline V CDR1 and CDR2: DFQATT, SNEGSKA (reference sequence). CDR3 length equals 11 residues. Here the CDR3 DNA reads TGCAGTGTTGAAGGGAAAACTGAAGCTTTATTT. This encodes CSVEGKTEALF.

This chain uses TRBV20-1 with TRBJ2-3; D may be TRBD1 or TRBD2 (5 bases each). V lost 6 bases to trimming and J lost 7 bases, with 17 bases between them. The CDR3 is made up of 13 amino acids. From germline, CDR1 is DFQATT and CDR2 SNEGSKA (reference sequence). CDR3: CSAEGLGANTQYF. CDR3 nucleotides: TGCAGTGCCGAGGGGCTTGGCGCAAATACGCAGTATTTT.

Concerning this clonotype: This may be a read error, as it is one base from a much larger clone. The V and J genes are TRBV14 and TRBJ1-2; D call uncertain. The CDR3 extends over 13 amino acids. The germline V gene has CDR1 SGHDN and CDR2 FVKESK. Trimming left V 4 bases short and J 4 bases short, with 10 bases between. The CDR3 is CASSLQHLYGYTF. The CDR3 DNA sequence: TGTGCCAGCAGCCTGCAACATCTCTATGGCTACACCTTC. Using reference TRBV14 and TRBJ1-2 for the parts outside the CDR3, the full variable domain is EAGVTQFPSHSVIEKGQTVTLRCDPISGHDNLYWYRRVMGKEIKFLLHFVKESKQDESGMPNNRFLAERTGGTYSTLKVQPAELEDSGVYFCASSLQHLYGYTFGSGTRLTVV.

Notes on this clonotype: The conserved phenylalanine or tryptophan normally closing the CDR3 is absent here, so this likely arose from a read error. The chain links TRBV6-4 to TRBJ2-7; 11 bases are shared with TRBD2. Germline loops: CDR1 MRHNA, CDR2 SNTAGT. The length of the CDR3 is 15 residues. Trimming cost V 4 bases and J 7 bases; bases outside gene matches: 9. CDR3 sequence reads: CASSGGLAASPEQYL. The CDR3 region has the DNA TGTGCCAGCAGTGGGGGACTAGCGGCATCTCCAGAGCAGTACTTA.

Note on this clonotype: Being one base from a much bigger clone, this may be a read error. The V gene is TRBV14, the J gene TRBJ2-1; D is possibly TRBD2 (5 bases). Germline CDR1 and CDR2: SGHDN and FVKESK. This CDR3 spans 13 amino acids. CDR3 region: CASSQAVSGERFF. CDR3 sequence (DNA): TGTGCCAGCAGCCAAGCCGTCAGCGGTGAGCGGTTCTTC.

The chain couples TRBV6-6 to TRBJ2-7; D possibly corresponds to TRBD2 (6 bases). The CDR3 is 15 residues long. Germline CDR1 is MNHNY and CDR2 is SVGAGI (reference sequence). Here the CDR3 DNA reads TGTGCTAGCGGTTACCTTCAGCCCAATTCCTACGAGCAGTACTTC. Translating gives CASGYLQPNSYEQYF.

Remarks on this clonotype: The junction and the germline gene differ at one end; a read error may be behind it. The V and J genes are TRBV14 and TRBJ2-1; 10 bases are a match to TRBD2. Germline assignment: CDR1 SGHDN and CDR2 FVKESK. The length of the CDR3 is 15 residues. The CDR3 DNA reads TGCGCCAGCAGCCAAGCTAGCGGGAGTGGCAATGAGAAGTTCTTC. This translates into CASSQASGSGNEKFF.

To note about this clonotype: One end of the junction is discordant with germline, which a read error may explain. The CDR3 protein is CARSENSGANILTF. The CDR3 nucleotides read TGTGCCAGAAGTGAAAACTCTGGGGCAAACATCCTGACTTTC. This chain uses TRBV6-1 with TRBJ2-6; TRBD1 might be the D (5 bases). In germline, CDR1 is MNHNS, CDR2 SASEGT. The CDR3 is 14 amino acids.

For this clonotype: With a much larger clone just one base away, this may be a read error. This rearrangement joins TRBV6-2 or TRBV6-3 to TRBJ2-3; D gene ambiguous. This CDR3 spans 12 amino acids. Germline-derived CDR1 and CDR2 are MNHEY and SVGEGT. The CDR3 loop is CDSRISTDTQYF. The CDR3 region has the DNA TGTGACAGCAGAATATCGACAGATACGCAGTATTTT.

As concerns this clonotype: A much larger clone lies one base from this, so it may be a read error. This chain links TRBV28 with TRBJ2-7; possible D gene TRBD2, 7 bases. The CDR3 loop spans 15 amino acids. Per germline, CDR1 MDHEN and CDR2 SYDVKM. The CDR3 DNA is TGTGCCAGCGGTTTACTGGGAGGGGGGGTTAACGAGCAGTACTTC. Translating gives CASGLLGGGVNEQYF. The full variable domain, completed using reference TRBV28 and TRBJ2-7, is DVKVTQSSRYLVKRTGEKVFLECVQDMDHENMFWYRQDPGLGLRLIYFSYDVKMKEKGDIPEGYSVSREKKERFSLILESASTNQTSMYLCASGLLGGGVNEQYFGPGTRLTVT.

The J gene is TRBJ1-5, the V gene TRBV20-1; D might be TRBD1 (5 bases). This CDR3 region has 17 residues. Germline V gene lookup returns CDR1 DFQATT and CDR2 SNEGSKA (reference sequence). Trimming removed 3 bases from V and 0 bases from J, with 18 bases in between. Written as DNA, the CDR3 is TGCAGTGCTAGCCCCCAGATAGGGACTTATAGCAATCAGCCCCAGCATTTT. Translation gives CSASPQIGTYSNQPQHF.

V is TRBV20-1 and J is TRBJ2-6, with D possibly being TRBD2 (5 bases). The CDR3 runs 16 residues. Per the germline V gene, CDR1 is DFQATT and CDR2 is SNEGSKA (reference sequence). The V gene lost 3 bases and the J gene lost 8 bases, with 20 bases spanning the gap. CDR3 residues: CSASLGLATGTNVLTF. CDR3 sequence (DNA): TGCAGTGCTAGTCTGGGTCTAGCAACCGGGACCAACGTCCTGACTTTC.

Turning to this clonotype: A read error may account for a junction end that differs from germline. CDR3 amino acids: CAGSPGLVAPEQYF. The DNA of the CDR3 is TGTGCCGGCAGCCCGGGACTAGTGGCGCCGGAGCAGTACTTC. V usage is TRBV14 and J usage is TRBJ2-7, with TRBD2 matching 8 bases. The CDR3 loop spans 14 amino acids. Germline loops: CDR1 SGHDN, CDR2 FVKESK.

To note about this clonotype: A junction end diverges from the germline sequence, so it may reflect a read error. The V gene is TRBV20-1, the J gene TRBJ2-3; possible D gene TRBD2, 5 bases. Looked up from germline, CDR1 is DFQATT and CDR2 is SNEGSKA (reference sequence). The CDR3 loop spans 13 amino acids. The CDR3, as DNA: TGTAGTGCCTCGAGGGATGTAACAGATACGCAGTATTTT. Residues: CSASRDVTDTQYF.

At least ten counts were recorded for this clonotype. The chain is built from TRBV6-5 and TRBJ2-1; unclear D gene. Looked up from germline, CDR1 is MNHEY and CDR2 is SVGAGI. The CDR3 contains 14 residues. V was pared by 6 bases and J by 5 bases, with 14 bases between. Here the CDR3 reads CASRRSNLDNEQFF. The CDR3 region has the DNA TGTGCCAGCAGGCGATCCAACTTAGACAATGAGCAGTTCTTC.

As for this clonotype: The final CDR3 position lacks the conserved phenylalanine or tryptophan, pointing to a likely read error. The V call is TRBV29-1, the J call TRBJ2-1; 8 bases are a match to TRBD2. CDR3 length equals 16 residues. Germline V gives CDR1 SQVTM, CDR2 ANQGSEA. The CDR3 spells CSVESMLAGDYSEQFL. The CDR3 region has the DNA TGCAGTGTTGAGTCCATGCTAGCGGGCGATTACAGTGAGCAGTTCCTC.